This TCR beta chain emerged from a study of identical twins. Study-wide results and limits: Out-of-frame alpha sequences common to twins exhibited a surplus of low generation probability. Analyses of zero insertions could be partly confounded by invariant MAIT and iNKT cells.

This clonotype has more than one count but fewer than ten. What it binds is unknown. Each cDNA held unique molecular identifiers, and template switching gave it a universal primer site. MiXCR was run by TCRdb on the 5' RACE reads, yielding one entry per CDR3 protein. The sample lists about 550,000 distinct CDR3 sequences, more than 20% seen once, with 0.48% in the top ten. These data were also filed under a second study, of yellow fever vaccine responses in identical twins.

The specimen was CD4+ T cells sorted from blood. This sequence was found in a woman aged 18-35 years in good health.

DNA for the CDR3: TGTGCCATCACCGAGGGACTAGCGGGGTACAATGAGCAGTTCTTC. Translated: CAITEGLAGYNEQFF. The chain uses TRBV10-3 and TRBJ2-1, with TRBD2 identical over 13 bases. V was pared by 7 bases and J by 4 bases, with 4 bases of the junction left unmatched. The CDR3 is 15 amino acids. In germline, CDR1 is ENHRY, CDR2 SYGVKD.